A single sample gave rise to the 26 T cell receptor beta chains below, sequenced in a study of OX40 agonist ivuxolimab in advanced cancers. Measured with immunoSEQ multiplex PCR; TCRdb has only the in-frame clones, and not every one. In the table there are some 58,000 clones, about 88% of which are singletons. Sequences were derived from CD4+ or CD8+ T cells sorted from blood, sampled in a trial of the OX40 agonist ivuxolimab. Receptors originate from an adult with an advanced solid tumor such as melanoma, head and neck, liver or kidney cancer.

The chain uses TRBV13 and TRBJ2-1, with 10 bases lining up with TRBD2. J lost 5 bases, V lost 4 bases, and 8 bases had no gene match. CDR3 length equals 16 residues. Germline lookup yields CDR1 PRHDT and CDR2 FYEKMQ (reference sequence). The CDR3 DNA sequence: TGTGCCAGCAGCTCCTTAGCGGGGGGAAACAACAATGAGCAGTTCTTC. Translating it yields CASSSLAGGNNNEQFF.

The genes are TRBV5-5 and TRBJ1-1; TRBD1 matches at 7 bases. In germline, CDR1 is SGHKS, CDR2 YYEKEE (reference sequence). V was clipped by 4 bases and J by 5 bases; unmatched bases: 8. The CDR3 is made up of 14 amino acids. CDR3 region: CASSSNRGVTEAFF. CDR3 DNA sequence: TGTGCCAGCAGCAGCAACAGGGGAGTGACTGAAGCTTTCTTT.

This clone was counted only a few times. V usage is TRBV27 and J usage is TRBJ1-3; D remains unclear. The CDR3 is 13 residues long. The V and J ends lost 8 bases and 0 bases respectively, with 8 bases between them. Germline assignment: CDR1 MNHEY and CDR2 SMNVEV (reference sequence). CDR3 region: CASGSGSGNTIYF. CDR3 DNA: TGTGCCAGCGGCTCGGGCTCTGGAAACACCATATATTTT.

The chain joins TRBV2 to TRBJ1-2; maybe TRBD1 (5 bases). The CDR3 has 16 amino acids. The germline gives CDR1 SNHLY, CDR2 FYNNEI. Trimming took 2 bases from V and 4 from J, leaving 17 bases between them. The CDR3 protein is CASSELAWDRPYGYTF. DNA of the CDR3: TGTGCCAGCAGTGAATTGGCCTGGGACCGGCCCTATGGCTACACCTTC.

This rearrangement joins TRBV19 to TRBJ1-5; 10 positions match TRBD1. Germline CDR1 reads LNHDA; CDR2 reads SQIVND (reference sequence). The length of the CDR3 is 16 residues. Losses at the gene ends were 3 bases for V and 2 bases for J; bases not matched to a gene: 4. The CDR3 sequence is CASSMVGTGGNQPQHF. The CDR3 DNA reads TGTGCCAGTAGTATGGTCGGGACAGGGGGCAATCAGCCCCAGCATTTT.

The J gene is TRBJ2-2, the V gene TRBV10-3; D may be TRBD2 (6 bases). Trimming cost V 0 bases and J 5 bases, with 13 bases left between them. The CDR3 runs to 16 residues. Per the germline V gene, CDR1 is ENHRY and CDR2 is SYGVKD. The CDR3 coding sequence is TGTGCCATCAGTGAGTCCGGGCTAGCGTTGACCGGGGAGCTGTTTTTT. Translation gives CAISESGLALTGELFF.

The chain couples TRBV25-1 to TRBJ2-2; no clear D. This CDR3 spans 17 amino acids. Germline V lookup: CDR1 MGHDK, CDR2 SYGVNS. Trimming pared 4 bases from V and 4 bases from J, leaving 19 bases between. For the CDR3, the DNA is TGTGCCAGCAGTGGAACCTATGGGCAGATTAGCACCGGGGAGCTGTTTTTT. Its protein product is CASSGTYGQISTGELFF.

Remarks on this clone: A junction boundary mismatches the germline segment, possibly from a read error. V and J are TRBV25-1 and TRBJ1-4; D might be TRBD1 (5 bases). Germline V gene lookup returns CDR1 MGHDK and CDR2 SYGVNS. This CDR3 is built from 15 residues. CDR3 coding DNA: TGTGCCAGCAGCGAATGGAACGGGGGAGGTGAAAAACTGTTTTTT. Translating gives CASSEWNGGGEKLFF. Supplemented by reference TRBV25-1 and TRBJ1-4, the full variable domain reads EADIYQTPRYLVIGTGKKITLECSQTMGHDKMYWYQQDPGMELHLIHYSYGVNSTEKGDLSSESTVSRIRTEHFPLTLESARPSHTSQYLCASSEWNGGGEKLFFGSGTQLSVL.

The V gene is TRBV19, the J gene TRBJ2-1, with 8 bases identical to TRBD1. V was clipped by 5 bases and J by 6 bases; unmatched bases: 9. The CDR3 totals 15 residues. CDR1 is LNHDA and CDR2 is SQIVND in the germline V gene (reference sequence). The DNA of the CDR3 is TGTGCCAGTAGTGACCGGGACAGGCTTGGCAATGAGCAGTTCTTC. Residues: CASSDRDRLGNEQFF.

This clone is a singleton in its sample. This sequence joins TRBV19 and TRBJ2-1; TRBD2 agrees at 9 bases. CDR3 length: 14 amino acids. V shed 5 bases and J 6 bases; nucleotides not matched to a gene: 5. CDR1 and CDR2 (germline): LNHDA, SQIVND (reference sequence). CDR3 amino acids: CASSSGLAFNEQFF. Here the CDR3 DNA reads TGTGCCAGTAGTTCGGGACTAGCCTTCAATGAGCAGTTCTTC.

The chain is built from TRBV7-8 and TRBJ2-1, with D unclear. Germline V gene sequence: CDR1 SGHVS, CDR2 FQNEAQ. This CDR3 contains 15 residues. Trimming stripped 1 base from V and 4 bases from J, with 11 bases between. CDR3 sequence reads: CASSLGPAAYNEQFF. DNA of the CDR3: TGTGCCAGCAGCTTAGGTCCCGCCGCTTACAATGAGCAGTTCTTC.

The V gene is TRBV5-1, the J gene TRBJ2-1; TRBD2 matches at 7 bases. The V segment lost 1 base and the J segment 5 bases; nucleotides outside the gene matches: 6. CDR1 and CDR2 from the germline V gene are SGHRS and YFSETQ. The CDR3 loop spans 15 amino acids. The CDR3, as DNA: TGCGCCAGCAGCTTGATCGGGGCGGGAGACAATGAGCAGTTCTTC. The encoded protein is CASSLIGAGDNEQFF. The full variable domain, with the rest looked up from reference TRBV5-1 and TRBJ2-1, is KAGVTQTPRYLIKTRGQQVTLSCSPISGHRSVSWYQQTPGQGLQFLFEYFSETQRNKGNFPGRFSGRQFSNSRSEMNVSTLELGDSALYLCASSLIGAGDNEQFFGPGTRLTVL.

This rearrangement joins TRBV4-1 to TRBJ2-6; D perhaps matches TRBD1 (5 bases). Per the germline V gene, CDR1 is MGHRA and CDR2 is YSYEKL. V was shortened by 1 base and J by 0 bases, with 13 bases between the two germline ends. The CDR3 has 18 residues. The CDR3 region has the DNA TGCGCCAGCAGCCAAGTTGGCAGGGTAAGCTCTGGGGCCAACGTCCTGACTTTC. This translates into CASSQVGRVSSGANVLTF.

The chain carries TRBV6-1 and TRBJ1-4, with D hard to call. From germline, CDR1 is MNHNS and CDR2 SASEGT. The V gene lost 0 bases and the J gene lost 7 bases, with 9 bases spanning the gap. This CDR3 spans 14 amino acids. The CDR3 DNA is TGTGCCAGCAGTGAAGCGCAGCCTCTTGAAAAACTGTTTTTT. It specifies CASSEAQPLEKLFF.

This chain links TRBV6-5 with TRBJ1-4; possible D gene TRBD1, 5 bases. V lost 2 bases to trimming and J lost 2 bases, with 6 bases between them. This CDR3 has 14 amino acids. CDR1 is MNHEY and CDR2 is SVGAGI in the germline V gene. The CDR3 loop is CASSYGDTNEKLFF. The CDR3 nucleotides read TGTGCCAGCAGTTACGGGGACACTAATGAAAAACTGTTTTTT.

This sequence joins TRBV29-1 and TRBJ2-7; no clear D gene. Germline V gives CDR1 SQVTM, CDR2 ANQGSEA. The CDR3 contains 13 residues. V was pared by 5 bases and J by 3 bases, with 14 bases between. Here the CDR3 reads CSVSDGPVYEQYF. DNA for the CDR3: TGCAGCGTTTCTGACGGGCCGGTCTACGAGCAGTACTTC.

The chain recombines TRBV10-2 with TRBJ2-5, with 12 bases matching TRBD2. Looked up from germline, CDR1 is WSHSY and CDR2 is SAAADI. CDR3 length: 14 amino acids. The V and J ends lost 7 bases and 4 bases, in that order; junction bases with no gene match: 4. The CDR3 loop reads CASTLAGGGETQYF. The DNA of the CDR3 is TGCGCCAGCACCCTAGCGGGGGGGGGAGAGACCCAGTACTTC.

The chain links TRBV11-2 to TRBJ1-1, with D perhaps matching TRBD1 (6 bases). Trimming shortened V by 5 bases and J by 1 base, and 14 bases separated the two germline ends. Germline loops: CDR1 SGHAT, CDR2 FQNNGV. The CDR3 contains 15 residues. CDR3 sequence reads: CASSARQAWNTEAFF. The DNA of the CDR3 is TGTGCCAGCAGCGCCCGACAGGCTTGGAACACTGAAGCTTTCTTT.

There are a few counts of this clone. The V gene is TRBV25-1, the J gene TRBJ1-3, with a possible D match to TRBD1 (6 bases). From germline, CDR1 is MGHDK and CDR2 SYGVNS. Trimming removed 2 bases at V and 0 bases at J, with 17 bases between. There are 18 residues in the CDR3. The CDR3 nucleotides read TGTGCCAGCAGTGAAAGGACTTTCACAGGGAACTCTGGAAACACCATATATTTT. Amino acid sequence: CASSERTFTGNSGNTIYF.

The V gene is TRBV4-2, the J gene TRBJ2-1, with D tentatively TRBD1 or TRBD2 (5 bases each). V gave up 1 base and J gave up 0 bases, with 10 bases separating them. This CDR3 has 16 amino acids. CDR1 LGHNA and CDR2 YNFKEQ come from the germline V gene. Here the CDR3 reads CASSQAGAGSYNEQFF. In DNA, the CDR3 is TGTGCCAGCAGCCAAGCTGGGGCGGGCTCCTACAATGAGCAGTTCTTC.

This chain links TRBV4-3 with TRBJ2-7, with a weak D call TRBD1 (5 bases). This CDR3 has 13 residues. CDR1 is LGHNA, CDR2 YSLEER, per germline. V dropped 0 bases and J dropped 12 bases, with 15 bases sitting between them. The CDR3 loop reads CASSQDPARALYF. The CDR3, as DNA: TGCGCCAGCAGCCAAGATCCCGCCAGGGCACTGTACTTC.

The CDR3 DNA is TGTGCCAGCCGGCTAGCGGGAAACTCCTACGAGCAGTACTTC. It specifies CASRLAGNSYEQYF. The chain employs TRBV6-6 and TRBJ2-7; 9 nucleotides align to TRBD2. Per the germline V gene, CDR1 is MNHNY and CDR2 is SVGAGI (reference sequence). Germline trimming cut 8 bases from V and 0 bases from J; bases unmatched to any gene: 5. CDR3 length: 14 residues.

The CDR3 reads CASSAWAEDGYTF. The CDR3 region has the DNA TGTGCCAGCAGTGCATGGGCGGAGGATGGCTACACCTTC. The J gene is TRBJ1-2, the V gene TRBV2; D not certain. The CDR3 totals 13 residues. The V end was cut by 4 bases, the J end by 6 bases, with 12 bases between. Germline V gene sequence: CDR1 SNHLY, CDR2 FYNNEI.

This chain joins TRBV7-3 and TRBJ2-1, with 9 bases lining up with TRBD2. The CDR3 has 15 residues. V lost 2 bases and J lost 7; bases outside the gene matches: 6. Germline assignment: CDR1 SGHTA and CDR2 FQGTGA. For the CDR3, the DNA is TGTGCCAGCAGCTTAGGGCTAGCGGGACCTAATGAGCAGTTCTTC. Translating it yields CASSLGLAGPNEQFF.

The V and J genes are TRBV6-5 and TRBJ1-5; 8 bases are a match to TRBD1. Trimming took 5 bases from V and 4 from J; bases not matched to a gene: 7. The CDR3 extends over 15 amino acids. Per the germline V gene, CDR1 is MNHEY and CDR2 is SVGAGI. The CDR3 here is CASSRTGTGNQPQHF. In DNA form, the CDR3 reads TGTGCCAGCAGTCGGACAGGGACGGGGAATCAGCCCCAGCATTTT.

In its sample, this clone was seen once. The V call is TRBV6-1, the J call TRBJ2-1, with 10 positions matching TRBD2. The germline gives CDR1 MNHNS, CDR2 SASEGT. This CDR3 is built from 14 residues. V trimming: 9 bases; J trimming: 5 bases; junction bases outside the gene matches: 7. Here the CDR3 DNA reads TGTGCCAGTCTGAGCGGGAGGGGCGACAATGAGCAGTTCTTC. Protein: CASLSGRGDNEQFF.